The 21 T cell receptor beta chains presented below share a single source sample, sequenced in a study of glioma-infiltrating T cells. Amplification of TCR alpha and beta CDR3 regions from RNA used iRepertoire nested multiplex PCR. TCRdb re-derived calls from the multiplex PCR reads in MiXCR, one entry per CDR3 protein. The data hold fewer than 250,000 distinct CDR3 sequences, with roughly 32% observed a single time. Specimen: glioma tissue, nonneoplastic brain tissue, or PBMCs (not recorded which). These receptors all come from a human donor with low-grade glioma or glioblastoma, undergoing nonglioma brain surgery, or in good health (not recorded which).

A few counts support this clonotype. The chain carries TRBV12-3 or TRBV12-4 and TRBJ2-7; possible D gene TRBD2, 6 bases. The CDR3 is made up of 13 amino acids. The V gene lost 8 bases and the J gene lost 4 bases, with 15 bases spanning the gap. The CDR3 region is CASAEPGSYEQYF. CDR3 nucleotides: TGTGCCAGCGCTGAACCCGGGAGTTACGAGCAGTACTTC.

This clonotype was counted ten times or more. This chain uses TRBV10-2 with TRBJ2-1; 8 bases align to TRBD1. The CDR3 sequence is 14 residues long. V shed 2 bases, J shed 7 bases, and the junction held 4 bases outside the gene matches. In germline, CDR1 is WSHSY, CDR2 SAAADI. CDR3: CASSEGRQGNEQFF. In DNA form, the CDR3 reads TGCGCCAGCAGTGAGGGGAGACAGGGGAATGAGCAGTTCTTC.

On this clonotype: A clone one base away is much larger, so this may be a read error. This chain joins TRBV7-2 and TRBJ1-1; no clear D. CDR3 length: 14 amino acids. Germline V gives CDR1 SGHTA, CDR2 FQGNSA. The CDR3 sequence: CATKTVSSNTEALF. The DNA of the CDR3 is TGTGCCACCAAAACGGTCAGTTCGAACACTGAAGCTTTATTT. The full variable domain, in which reference TRBV7-2 and TRBJ1-1 provide the parts outside the CDR3, is GAGVSQSPSNKVTEKGKDVELRCDPISGHTALYWYRQSLGQGLEFLIYFQGNSAPDKSGLPSDRFSAERTGGSVSTLTIQRTQQEDSAVYLCATKTVSSNTEALFGQGTRLTVV.

This clonotype was observed many times. The V gene is TRBV6-6, the J gene TRBJ2-5; D not certain. The V end lost 2 bases, the J end lost 2 bases, and 9 bases lay between the germline ends. The CDR3 consists of 14 residues. Germline V gene lookup returns CDR1 MNHNY and CDR2 SVGAGI (reference sequence). This CDR3 is CASSYGKLQETQYF. In DNA form, the CDR3 reads TGTGCCAGCAGTTACGGGAAGTTACAAGAGACCCAGTACTTC.

In regard to this clonotype: This may arise from a read error, as a much more abundant clone is one base away. The chain recombines TRBV20-1 with TRBJ2-1, with 9 bases identical to TRBD2. V trimming: 0 bases; J trimming: 11 bases; junction bases outside the gene matches: 14. CDR3 size: 16 residues. The germline gives CDR1 DFQATT, CDR2 SNEGSKA (reference sequence). Here the CDR3 reads CSAREVRIAGVRKQFF. The DNA of the CDR3 is TGCAGTGCTAGAGAAGTGAGGATAGCGGGAGTGAGGAAGCAGTTCTTC.

This clonotype has at least ten counts. This chain uses TRBV2 with TRBJ1-4; no clear D. Germline CDR1 reads SNHLY; CDR2 reads FYNNEI. Trimming stripped 7 bases from V and 7 bases from J, with 19 bases between. The length of the CDR3 is 15 residues. The CDR3 DNA reads as TGTGCCAGCACTAAGATGGCAGACGTAGGTGAAAAACTGTTTTTT. Translation gives CASTKMADVGEKLFF.

The chain uses TRBV6-6 and TRBJ2-1; 9 bases are a match to TRBD2. The CDR3 is 15 residues long. The trim removed 4 bases at V and 5 bases at J, leaving 6 bases unmatched. Germline lookup yields CDR1 MNHNY and CDR2 SVGAGI (reference sequence). As DNA, the CDR3 is TGTGCCAGCAGTTCTAGCGGGGTACCCAACAATGAGCAGTTCTTC. Amino acid sequence: CASSSSGVPNNEQFF.

This clonotype was seen many times. The chain links TRBV7-9 to TRBJ2-1, with D possibly matching TRBD1 (5 bases). This CDR3 region has 11 residues. V was pared by 3 bases and J by 12 bases, with 9 bases between. The germline V gene has CDR1 SEHNR and CDR2 FQNEAQ (reference sequence). The CDR3 spells CASSLRDRQFF. The CDR3 region has the DNA TGTGCCAGCAGCTTGCGAGACAGGCAGTTCTTC.

This chain links TRBV27 with TRBJ1-4; perhaps TRBD1 as D (5 bases). Germline V gives CDR1 MNHEY, CDR2 SMNVEV (reference sequence). The CDR3 has 14 amino acids. V was trimmed by 7 bases and J by 6 bases, leaving 15 bases between them. The CDR3 spells CASIAWDRDEKLFF. The CDR3 DNA is TGTGCCAGCATCGCATGGGACCGGGATGAAAAACTGTTTTTT.

This clonotype was observed many times. CDR3 residues: CSARDQGRTDTQYF. The CDR3 nucleotides read TGCAGTGCTAGAGACCAAGGACGCACAGATACGCAGTATTTT. The chain employs TRBV20-1 and TRBJ2-3; the D is unclear. The V gene lost 0 bases and the J gene lost 1 base, with 8 bases spanning the gap. CDR1 and CDR2 (germline): DFQATT, SNEGSKA (reference sequence). The CDR3 is made up of 14 amino acids.

This sequence joins TRBV29-1 and TRBJ2-1, with D possibly being TRBD1 (6 bases). Trimming pared 8 bases from V and 6 bases from J, leaving 17 bases between. There are 13 residues in the CDR3. In germline, CDR1 is SQVTM, CDR2 ANQGSEA. The chain's CDR3 is CSPQGLVGNEQFF. The CDR3 coding sequence is TGCAGCCCCCAGGGGCTAGTCGGCAATGAGCAGTTCTTC.

This clonotype was counted at least ten times. V usage is TRBV4-1 and J usage is TRBJ2-7; weak D call: TRBD2 (6 bases). V lost 4 bases, J lost 3 bases, and 10 bases lay in between. Germline lookup yields CDR1 MGHRA and CDR2 YSYEKL. The CDR3 is 13 amino acids. CDR3 region: CASSRGLLYEQYF. CDR3 in DNA: TGCGCCAGCAGCCGGGGACTTCTCTACGAGCAGTACTTC.

V is TRBV19 and J is TRBJ1-4, with D possibly matching TRBD1 (5 bases). Germline loops: CDR1 LNHDA, CDR2 SQIVND (reference sequence). The ends were cut back, 3 bases at V and 8 bases at J, with 19 bases in the middle. The CDR3 runs to 16 residues. The CDR3 region has the DNA TGTGCCAGTAGTATTTTAGGGGCCGGACTGTACGAAAAACTGTTTTTT. Its translation: CASSILGAGLYEKLFF.

This clonotype was found many times. The rearrangement joins TRBV7-9 to TRBJ1-3; 8 nucleotides align to TRBD1. The germline V gene encodes CDR1 SEHNR and CDR2 FQNEAQ (reference sequence). Trimming took 4 bases from V and 2 from J; bases not matched to a gene: 7. The CDR3 is 16 residues long. The CDR3 nucleotides read TGTGCCAGCAGCTGGATATGGACAGGGACTGGAAACACCATATATTTT. It is translated as CASSWIWTGTGNTIYF. Using reference TRBV7-9 and TRBJ1-3 for the parts outside the CDR3, the full variable domain is DTGVSQNPRHKITKRGQNVTFRCDPISEHNRLYWYRQTLGQGPEFLTYFQNEAQLEKSRLLSDRFSAERPKGSFSTLEIQRTEQGDSAMYLCASSWIWTGTGNTIYFGEGSWLTVV.

This clonotype was recorded many times. The J gene is TRBJ2-7, the V gene TRBV3-1, with 7 bases matching TRBD1. The CDR3 runs 15 residues. V lost 1 base and J lost 3; bases outside the gene matches: 6. Germline V gives CDR1 LGHDT, CDR2 YNNKEL (reference sequence). The CDR3 spells CASSQGGGQVYEQYF. DNA for the CDR3: TGTGCCAGCAGCCAAGGGGGTGGACAGGTCTACGAGCAGTACTTC.

V and J are TRBV4-2 and TRBJ1-5, with 7 bases that match TRBD1. Germline V CDR1 and CDR2: LGHNA, YNFKEQ. V shed 7 bases and J 3 bases; nucleotides not matched to a gene: 12. The CDR3 has 16 residues. CDR3 sequence: CASNFHPGQNNQPQHF. CDR3 coding DNA: TGTGCCAGCAACTTTCACCCGGGACAGAACAATCAGCCCCAGCATTTT.

As for this clonotype: Since a much larger clone is just one base distant, this may be a read error. This rearrangement joins TRBV4-1 to TRBJ2-4; possible D gene TRBD2, 6 bases. Germline CDR1 reads MGHRA; CDR2 reads YSYEKL. The CDR3 extends over 14 amino acids. The CDR3 DNA follows: TGCGCCAGCAGGCAAGTTACGGGGGAAAACATTCAGTACTTC. It encodes CASRQVTGENIQYF.

The V call is TRBV5-6, the J call TRBJ2-2; no clear D. From germline, CDR1 is SGHDT and CDR2 YYEEEE. Trimming left V 3 bases short and J 6 bases short, with 6 bases between. This CDR3 contains 12 residues. CDR3 sequence reads: CASSWSAGELFF. DNA of the CDR3: TGTGCCAGCAGCTGGTCCGCCGGGGAGCTGTTTTTT.

This clonotype was observed many times. The V and J genes are TRBV7-9 and TRBJ1-6, with 8 bases identical to TRBD1. V was pared by 5 bases and J by 7 bases, with 7 bases of the junction left unmatched. Germline V CDR1 and CDR2: SEHNR, FQNEAQ (reference sequence). The CDR3 totals 15 residues. In DNA, the CDR3 is TGTGCCAGCAGCCTCCCGCCAGGGGGCAATTCACCCCTCCACTTT. Residues: CASSLPPGGNSPLHF.

This clonotype has a handful of counts. This chain uses TRBV9 with TRBJ2-3, with a tentative D call TRBD2 (6 bases). V lost 4 bases, J lost 2 bases, and 17 bases lay in between. This CDR3 has 16 residues. CDR1 is SGDLS and CDR2 is YYNGEE in the germline V gene. CDR3 loop: CASSPQAGPSTDTQYF. CDR3 sequence (DNA): TGTGCCAGCAGCCCCCAAGCGGGCCCATCCACAGATACGCAGTATTTT.

The table lists this clonotype with many counts. The chain is built from TRBV20-1 and TRBJ2-3; D is unclear. Germline V gives CDR1 DFQATT, CDR2 SNEGSKA (reference sequence). This CDR3 is built from 13 residues. V lost 3 bases and J 4 bases, leaving 11 bases between the germline ends. CDR3: CSASNTGPDTQYF. The CDR3, as DNA: TGCAGTGCTAGCAACACGGGTCCAGATACGCAGTATTTT.